One sample yielded the 9 T cell receptor beta chains listed below, sequenced in a study of cytomegalovirus exposure and HLA in healthy donors. This PCR relied on a set of 60 Vbeta primers and 13 Jbeta primers. Data came from immunoSEQ multiplex PCR; TCRdb stores just in-frame clones and leaves some out. The table includes approximately 160,000 clones, 60% to 85% detected once. Specimen: PBMCs. These receptors were collected from a female donor in good health and CMV-seronegative.

This chain connects TRBV19 to TRBJ1-3; D is undetermined. The CDR3 runs 15 residues. V was pared by 6 bases and J by 2 bases, with 14 bases between. Germline loops: CDR1 LNHDA, CDR2 SQIVND (reference sequence). The CDR3 DNA sequence: TGTGCCAGTAGCCGGATCGGGATGGCTGGAAACACCATATATTTT. Its protein is CASSRIGMAGNTIYF.

This rearrangement joins TRBV27 to TRBJ1-5, with no clear D. The CDR3 runs 15 residues. CDR1 is MNHEY, CDR2 SMNVEV, per germline (reference sequence). V shed 2 bases and J shed 2 bases, with 10 bases lying between them. The CDR3 here is CASSLEGSGNQPQHF. Here the CDR3 DNA reads TGTGCCAGCAGTTTAGAGGGATCCGGCAATCAGCCCCAGCATTTT.

In DNA, the CDR3 is TGTGCCAGCTCAGCAGACAGACCGGGCTACACCTTC. It translates to CASSADRPGYTF. V is TRBV18 and J is TRBJ1-2; a possible D gene is TRBD1 (5 bases). The V end lost 5 bases, the J end lost 8 bases, and 12 bases lay between the germline ends. The CDR3 covers 12 residues. Per germline, CDR1 KGHSH and CDR2 LQKENI.

The CDR3 nucleotides are TGTGCCAGCAGCCTGGGCCTACGTACCGTAGCGGGAGTACCGGAGACCCAGTACTTC. It encodes CASSLGLRTVAGVPETQYF. The chain carries TRBV13 and TRBJ2-5; 9 bases agree with TRBD2. The V gene end was trimmed by 5 bases and the J gene end by 5 bases; junction bases not matched to a gene: 21. This CDR3 is 19 amino acids long. Germline CDR1 is PRHDT and CDR2 is FYEKMQ (reference sequence).

V gene TRBV27 combines with J gene TRBJ2-3; the match to TRBD2 covers 15 bases. With 5 bases clipped from V and 1 base from J, the junction kept 13 bases outside the gene matches. CDR1 is MNHEY, CDR2 SMNVEV, per germline (reference sequence). This CDR3 comprises 20 residues. In nucleotides, the CDR3 is TGTGCCAGCAGTACCGCCCGGGGACTAGCGGGGGGCGGGGGCACAGATACGCAGTATTTT. Translated, it gives CASSTARGLAGGGGTDTQYF.

The gene calls are TRBV27 and TRBJ2-7, with TRBD1 as a possible D gene (6 bases). Trimming left V 6 bases short and J 6 bases short, with 15 bases between. Germline CDR1 is MNHEY and CDR2 is SMNVEV (reference sequence). This CDR3 spans 13 amino acids. The chain's CDR3 is CASRHNEGGEQYF. The CDR3 region has the DNA TGTGCCAGCAGGCACAATGAAGGGGGCGAGCAGTACTTC.

The V and J genes are TRBV19 and TRBJ2-1, with 13 positions matching TRBD2. Germline-derived CDR1 and CDR2 are LNHDA and SQIVND (reference sequence). The junction had 5 bases not matched to a gene; V was cut back by 0 bases and J by 0 bases. The CDR3 has 19 amino acids. CDR3 in amino acids: CASSIDKLAGGISYNEQFF. In DNA form, the CDR3 reads TGTGCCAGTAGTATAGATAAACTAGCGGGAGGGATCTCCTACAATGAGCAGTTCTTC.

The chain carries TRBV6-6 and TRBJ2-7; 13 bases are a match to TRBD2. The ends lost 11 bases at V and 6 bases at J; junction bases unmatched: 7. The CDR3 runs to 13 residues. Germline V gives CDR1 MNHNY, CDR2 SVGAGI (reference sequence). The CDR3 region is CAGAGLAGSEQYF. DNA for the CDR3: TGTGCCGGGGCGGGACTAGCGGGGAGCGAGCAGTACTTC.

V is TRBV4-3 and J is TRBJ2-5; the match to TRBD2 covers 7 bases. TRBJ2-7 explains the end of the DNA better; the J call may be wrong. CDR3 size: 14 residues. CDR1 LGHNA and CDR2 YSLEER come from the germline V gene. The CDR3 spells CASSEGLGAYEQYF. CDR3 DNA: TGCGCCAGCAGCGAAGGACTAGGCGCCTACGAGCAGTACTTC.